One and the same sample provided the 28 T cell receptor beta chains below, sequenced in a study of radiotherapy plus CTLA-4 blockade in lung cancer (dated by TCRdb to 2017 to 2018). Library creation used the immunoSEQ multiplex PCR assay. In TCRdb, the immuneACCESS table is reduced to in-frame sequences with V and J assigned. These tables do not hold every clone; where another copy was compared, an unresolved V gene accounts for under half, and the others remain unexplained. For this sample the table gives some 77,000 clones, of which more than 75% were detected only once. The ten largest account for about 2% of the sample. The material sequenced was peripheral blood, taken from a patient treated with radiotherapy plus ipilimumab. These receptors all stem from a human donor with non-small cell lung cancer who had a partial response to radiotherapy plus ipilimumab.

The chain has TRBV27 and TRBJ2-7, with 13 bases lining up with TRBD2. Germline V gene data show CDR1 as MNHEY and CDR2 as SMNVEV (reference sequence). This CDR3 has 15 residues. J was trimmed by 5 bases and V by 5 bases; bases with no gene match: 6. As DNA, the CDR3 is TGTGCCAGCAGTGAAGAGGGACTAGCGGGAAACGAGCAGTACTTC. It codes for CASSEEGLAGNEQYF.

The V call is TRBV30, the J call TRBJ1-1; 7 positions match TRBD1. Germline V CDR1 and CDR2: GTSNPN, SVGIG (reference sequence). CDR3 length equals 17 residues. Trimming cost V 6 bases and J 1 base; bases outside gene matches: 17. The CDR3 sequence: CACESSRITGENTEAFF. The CDR3 region has the DNA TGTGCCTGCGAATCTTCACGAATAACAGGGGAGAACACTGAAGCTTTCTTT.

The chain joins TRBV14 to TRBJ1-2, with D possibly TRBD1 on 6 matching bases. The CDR3 contains 15 residues. Germline-derived CDR1 and CDR2 are SGHDN and FVKESK. The ends were cut back, 2 bases at V and 0 bases at J, with 10 bases in the middle. The CDR3 region has the DNA TGTGCCAGCAGCCAAACCCGGACAGCTAACTATGGCTACACCTTC. Translation: CASSQTRTANYGYTF.

The CDR3 DNA reads TGTGCCAGTCGCCGGGACAGGGTTTACAATGAGCAGTTCTTC. Translation: CASRRDRVYNEQFF. V gene TRBV19 combines with J gene TRBJ2-1; 9 positions match TRBD1. V dropped 8 bases and J dropped 4; count of bases not matched to a gene: 6. The germline gives CDR1 LNHDA, CDR2 SQIVND (reference sequence). This CDR3 region has 14 residues.

The rearrangement joins TRBV30 to TRBJ2-6; tentatively, D is TRBD1 (6 bases). Trimming took 6 bases from V and 4 from J, leaving 22 bases between them. The CDR3 loop spans 17 amino acids. Per germline, CDR1 GTSNPN and CDR2 SVGIG (reference sequence). The chain's CDR3 is CACPPARDISGANVLTF. The CDR3 nucleotides read TGTGCCTGCCCCCCCGCCCGGGACATTTCCGGGGCCAACGTCCTGACTTTC.

This clone has only one observation. This sequence joins TRBV4-2 and TRBJ2-1; TRBD2 agrees at 7 bases. V shed 4 bases and J 7 bases; nucleotides not matched to a gene: 13. This CDR3 comprises 16 residues. CDR1 is LGHNA and CDR2 is YNFKEQ in the germline V gene. The CDR3 reads CASSPRGLAVGNEQFF. CDR3 in DNA: TGTGCCAGCAGCCCTCGGGGTCTAGCGGTAGGGAATGAGCAGTTCTTC.

In this sample, this clone turned up once. The V and J genes are TRBV2 and TRBJ1-1, with 9 bases that match TRBD1. J lost 9 bases, V lost 6 bases, and 14 bases had no gene match. The CDR3 is 15 amino acids. Germline-derived CDR1 and CDR2 are SNHLY and FYNNEI. The chain's CDR3 is CASRGVGTGSIQAFF. The CDR3 coding sequence is TGTGCCAGCAGGGGGGTTGGGACAGGGTCGATCCAAGCTTTCTTT.

CDR3 DNA: TGTGCCAGCAGTTACTCGAGTATAGCTGCCGGGGAGCTGTTTTTT. The encoded protein is CASSYSSIAAGELFF. The chain employs TRBV6-5 and TRBJ2-2; D remains ambiguous. CDR1 is MNHEY and CDR2 is SVGAGI in the germline V gene. The CDR3 runs 15 residues. V was trimmed by 0 bases and J by 6 bases, leaving 11 bases between them.

This clone was seen once. The chain carries TRBV7-2 and TRBJ1-1; D is undetermined. Germline assignment: CDR1 SGHTA and CDR2 FQGNSA. V was cut by 0 bases and J by 8 bases, with 10 bases left in between. This CDR3 contains 13 residues. As DNA, the CDR3 is TGTGCCAGCAGCTTAGCGCGGTCGGGGGAAGCTTTCTTT. Protein sequence: CASSLARSGEAFF.

J is TRBJ2-2 and V is TRBV5-4, with 7 bases identical to TRBD1. This CDR3 comprises 17 residues. CDR1 and CDR2 (germline): SGHNT, YYREEE (reference sequence). The junction had 10 bases not matched to a gene; V was cut back by 5 bases and J by 0 bases. The CDR3, as DNA: TGTGCCAGCAGTGGGGACAGAGGCCTCGCGAACACCGGGGAGCTGTTTTTT. Translation: CASSGDRGLANTGELFF.

The V call is TRBV18, the J call TRBJ2-3, with 11 bases matching TRBD1. V lost 3 bases to trimming and J lost 5 bases; unmatched junction nucleotides: 4. The CDR3 is 15 amino acids. Germline CDR1 reads KGHSH; CDR2 reads LQKENI. The CDR3 DNA reads as TGTGCCAGCTCACCCCTGGGACAGGGGGGAGATACGCAGTATTTT. Its protein product is CASSPLGQGGDTQYF.

The V call is TRBV6-6, the J call TRBJ2-4; maybe TRBD2 (6 bases). The CDR3 is made up of 14 amino acids. Germline V gives CDR1 MNHNY, CDR2 SVGAGI (reference sequence). With 6 bases removed from V and 8 bases from J, the gap between germline ends came to 17 bases. The CDR3 here is CASRHGEVGDIQYF. In DNA, the CDR3 is TGTGCCAGCAGACACGGGGAGGTCGGGGACATTCAGTACTTC.

The table lists this clone with a few counts. This chain links TRBV2 with TRBJ1-1, with a weak D call TRBD1 (5 bases). Between the trimmed V and J ends, which lost 5 bases and 1 base, there was a span of 8 bases. Per the germline V gene, CDR1 is SNHLY and CDR2 is FYNNEI. The CDR3 spans 13 residues. CDR3 sequence: CASSRTGNTEAFF. The CDR3 nucleotides read TGTGCCAGCAGTCGTACAGGGAACACTGAAGCTTTCTTT.

The chain uses TRBV10-3 and TRBJ2-1; 13 nucleotides agree with TRBD2. CDR3 length equals 15 residues. The junction had 5 bases not matched to a gene; V was cut back by 6 bases and J by 6 bases. Germline CDR1 and CDR2: ENHRY and SYGVKD. DNA of the CDR3: TGTGCCATCAGGGACGGGACTAGCGGGATCAATGAGCAGTTCTTC. It encodes CAIRDGTSGINEQFF.

The gene calls are TRBV19 and TRBJ2-5; D unclear. Germline V CDR1 and CDR2: LNHDA, SQIVND (reference sequence). CDR3 length equals 13 residues. The V end lost 9 bases, the J end lost 5 bases, and 16 bases lay between the germline ends. The CDR3: CASRVQNSETQYF. The CDR3 coding sequence is TGTGCCAGCCGGGTCCAAAATTCGGAGACCCAGTACTTC.

CDR3 coding DNA: TGTGCCACCAGCAGAGCGGGGACCGGGGAGCTGTTTTTT. Translated: CATSRAGTGELFF. This chain joins TRBV15 and TRBJ2-2; tentatively, D is TRBD2 (5 bases). Germline V gene data show CDR1 as LNHNV and CDR2 as YYDKDF (reference sequence). V dropped 1 base and J dropped 5 bases, with 5 bases sitting between them. The CDR3 consists of 13 residues.

The count of this clone is one. This rearrangement joins TRBV27 to TRBJ1-1, with TRBD1 matching over 7 bases. Germline-derived CDR1 and CDR2 are MNHEY and SMNVEV (reference sequence). V trimming: 6 bases; J trimming: 5 bases; junction bases outside the gene matches: 3. This CDR3 has 12 amino acids. DNA of the CDR3: TGTGCCAGCAGGGAGGGGGCTACTGAAGCTTTCTTT. Translation: CASREGATEAFF.

The J gene is TRBJ2-1, the V gene TRBV25-1, with TRBD2 matching 8 bases. The CDR3 has 16 residues. CDR1 is MGHDK, CDR2 SYGVNS, per germline. The V and J ends lost 2 bases and 4 bases, in that order; junction bases with no gene match: 7. The CDR3 protein is CASSEVASGSYNEQFF. The DNA for the CDR3 is TGTGCCAGCAGTGAAGTAGCCAGCGGGAGTTACAATGAGCAGTTCTTC.

The rearrangement links TRBV18 to TRBJ2-7; D gene uncertain. The V gene's germline CDR1 is KGHSH and CDR2 LQKENI. The CDR3 length is 14 residues. Trimming took 2 bases from V and 7 from J, leaving 15 bases between them. The CDR3 spells CASSPTDTGREQYV. The DNA of the CDR3 is TGTGCCAGCTCACCAACGGATACCGGGCGGGAGCAGTACGTC.

This chain uses TRBV6-5 with TRBJ2-7; no firm D call. Germline V gene lookup returns CDR1 MNHEY and CDR2 SVGAGI. The CDR3 totals 12 residues. Trimming pared 5 bases from V and 2 bases from J, leaving 7 bases between. The chain's CDR3 is CASSTGPYEQYF. The DNA for the CDR3 is TGTGCCAGCAGTACGGGTCCCTACGAGCAGTACTTC.

In its sample, this clone was seen once. The chain couples TRBV5-4 to TRBJ1-1; tentatively, D is TRBD1 (5 bases). Trimming took 0 bases from V and 1 from J, leaving 10 bases between them. The CDR3 sequence is 15 residues long. From germline, CDR1 is SGHNT and CDR2 YYREEE (reference sequence). CDR3 DNA sequence: TGTGCCAGCAGCTTGGTCGCGGGGACGAACACTGAAGCTTTCTTT. It codes for CASSLVAGTNTEAFF.

CDR3 bases: TGTGCCAGCAGACCCCCGGGACAGGGGTCCGTGGAGACCCAGTACTTC. Its protein product is CASRPPGQGSVETQYF. V gene TRBV7-8 combines with J gene TRBJ2-5; 10 nucleotides agree with TRBD1. The CDR3 is 16 residues long. CDR1 and CDR2 from the germline V gene are SGHVS and FQNEAQ. J gave up 5 bases and V 6 bases, and 12 bases lay outside the gene matches. Based on the CDR3 plus reference TRBV7-8 and TRBJ2-5, the full variable domain is GAGVSQSPRYKVAKRGQDVALRCDPISGHVSLFWYQQALGQGPEFLTYFQNEAQLDKSGLPSDRFFAERPEGSVSTLKIQRTQQEDSAVYLCASRPPGQGSVETQYFGPGTRLLVL.

The CDR3 loop reads CASSQEGEAGGLYEQYF. The CDR3 region has the DNA TGCGCCAGCAGCCAGGAGGGGGAAGCGGGAGGGCTCTACGAGCAGTACTTC. J is TRBJ2-7 and V is TRBV4-1, with 10 nucleotides matching TRBD2. Germline CDR1 reads MGHRA; CDR2 reads YSYEKL. This CDR3 has 17 residues. V shed 3 bases, J shed 3 bases, and the junction held 11 bases outside the gene matches.

This clone was detected only once. The J gene is TRBJ2-1, the V gene TRBV30, with TRBD2 matching 12 bases. The length of the CDR3 is 14 residues. The ends lost 4 bases at V and 2 bases at J; junction bases unmatched: 0. Germline V gives CDR1 GTSNPN, CDR2 SVGIG (reference sequence). CDR3 sequence: CAWTSGRAYNEQFF. The DNA of the CDR3 is TGTGCCTGGACTAGCGGGAGGGCCTACAATGAGCAGTTCTTC. The full variable domain, completed using reference TRBV30 and TRBJ2-1, is SQTIHQWPATLVQPVGSPLSLECTVEGTSNPNLYWYRQAAGRGLQLLFYSVGIGQISSEVPQNLSASRPQDRQFILSSKKLLLSDSGFYLCAWTSGRAYNEQFFGPGTRLTVL.

This clone has just one count. CDR3 nucleotide sequence: TGTGCCAGCAGCATCGGACAGGGGGATGGCTACACCTTC. Encoded protein: CASSIGQGDGYTF. The chain has TRBV7-9 and TRBJ1-2; 10 bases match TRBD1. V lost 5 bases and J lost 6; bases outside the gene matches: 3. Looked up from germline, CDR1 is SEHNR and CDR2 is FQNEAQ (reference sequence). The CDR3 sequence is 13 residues long.

This clone was seen once. The chain combines TRBV6-1 with TRBJ2-1; TRBD2 aligns across 8 bases. The CDR3 length is 15 residues. V was pared by 5 bases and J by 4 bases, with 7 bases of the junction left unmatched. Per germline, CDR1 MNHNS and CDR2 SASEGT. CDR3 amino acids: CASSKSGSRYNEQFF. The CDR3 region has the DNA TGTGCCAGCAGTAAAAGCGGGAGTAGGTACAATGAGCAGTTCTTC.

The DNA for the CDR3 is TGCGCCAGCGGAGCTAGTCCGGGAGGACAGACCGGGGAGCTGTTTTTT. Its translation: CASGASPGGQTGELFF. The V call is TRBV5-1, the J call TRBJ2-2; the D gene is possibly TRBD2 (7 bases). V lost 7 bases and J lost 5, with 21 bases in between. The CDR3 length is 16 residues. CDR1 is SGHRS and CDR2 is YFSETQ in the germline V gene.

In its sample, this clone was seen a few times. The chain links TRBV27 to TRBJ2-1; 7 nucleotides line up with TRBD2. Germline CDR1 MNHEY, CDR2 SMNVEV (reference sequence). J gave up 0 bases and V 2 bases, and 7 bases lay outside the gene matches. The CDR3 has 17 amino acids. The CDR3 loop is CASSLGGLSVSYNEQFF. The CDR3 DNA reads as TGTGCCAGCAGTTTAGGGGGACTAAGCGTCTCCTACAATGAGCAGTTCTTC.